The clone carrying this T cell receptor (beta chain) occurred a few times. Its cognate antigen is unknown. TCRdb analysed the RT-PCR reads with MiXCR anew, one entry per CDR3 protein. This table has about 520,000 distinct CDR3 sequences, roughly 25% appearing once. V shed 2 bases, J shed 3 bases, and the junction held 5 bases outside the gene matches. This CDR3 has 16 amino acids. Per germline, CDR1 MNHEY and CDR2 SVGEGT. The sample belongs to a study of response to subunit inactivated influenza vaccine. Overall study results and limits: The authors put forward the suggestion that each seasonal influenza vaccination may bring in only a limited number of new T cells.

The receptor was derived from a man aged 50 to 60 who received an inactivated influenza vaccine. The V call is TRBV6-2 or TRBV6-3, the J call TRBJ2-3; 10 bases align to TRBD2. Sample: CD4+ T cells sorted from PBMCs, taken around 5 days after vaccination. CDR3 DNA: TGTGCCAGCAGTTACCATAGCGGGGGGAAGACAGATACGCAGTATTTT. Protein: CASSYHSGGKTDTQYF.